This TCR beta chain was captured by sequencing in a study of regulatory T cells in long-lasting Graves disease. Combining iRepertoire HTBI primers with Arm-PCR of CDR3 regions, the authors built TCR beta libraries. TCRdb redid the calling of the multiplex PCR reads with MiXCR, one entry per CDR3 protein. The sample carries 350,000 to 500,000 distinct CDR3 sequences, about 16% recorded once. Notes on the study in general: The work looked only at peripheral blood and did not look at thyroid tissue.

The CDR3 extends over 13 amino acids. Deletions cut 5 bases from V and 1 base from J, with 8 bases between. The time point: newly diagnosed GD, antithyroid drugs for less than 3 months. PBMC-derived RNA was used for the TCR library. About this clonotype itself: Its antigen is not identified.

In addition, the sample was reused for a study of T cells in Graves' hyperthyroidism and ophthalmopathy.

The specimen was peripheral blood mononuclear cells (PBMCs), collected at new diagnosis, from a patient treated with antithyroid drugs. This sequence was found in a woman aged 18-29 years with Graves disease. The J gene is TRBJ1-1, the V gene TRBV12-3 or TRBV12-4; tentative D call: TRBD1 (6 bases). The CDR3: CASSPGENTEAFF. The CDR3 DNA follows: TGTGCCAGCAGTCCAGGGGAGAACACTGAAGCTTTCTTT.